Presented here are 23 T cell receptor beta chains from one specimen sequenced in a study of OX40 agonist ivuxolimab in advanced cancers. The assay was immunoSEQ multiplex PCR, and TCRdb's table has in-frame clones only and misses some. The sample includes tens of thousands of clones, roughly 89% of them seen just once. The sequences come from CD4+ or CD8+ T cells sorted from blood, collected in a trial of the OX40 agonist ivuxolimab. These receptor sequences come from an adult with an advanced solid tumor such as melanoma, head and neck, liver or kidney cancer.

The chain has TRBV5-4 and TRBJ1-1; no clear D. Germline V gene data show CDR1 as SGHNT and CDR2 as YYREEE (reference sequence). Trimming took 0 bases from V and 6 from J, leaving 6 bases between them. This CDR3 is 12 amino acids long. This CDR3 reads CASSLDRSEAFF. The DNA for the CDR3 is TGTGCCAGCAGCTTGGACCGATCTGAAGCTTTCTTT. The entire variable domain, with the rest obtained from reference TRBV5-4 and TRBJ1-1, is as follows: ETGVTQSPTHLIKTRGQQVTLRCSSQSGHNTVSWYQQALGQGPQFIFQYYREEENGRGNFPPRFSGLQFPNYSSELNVNALELDDSALYLCASSLDRSEAFFGQGTRLTVV.

The V gene is TRBV9, the J gene TRBJ2-2; D may be TRBD1 (6 bases). Per germline, CDR1 SGDLS and CDR2 YYNGEE. The V end lost 1 base, the J end lost 1 base, and 8 bases lay between the germline ends. The CDR3 contains 15 residues. The CDR3 nucleotides are TGTGCCAGCAGCGTACGGGGACAGAACACCGGGGAGCTGTTTTTT. It codes for CASSVRGQNTGELFF.

This chain uses TRBV5-1 with TRBJ2-2; D gene ambiguous. Trimming cost V 1 base and J 1 base, with 5 bases left between them. Germline values: CDR1 SGHRS, CDR2 YFSETQ. The CDR3 is 14 amino acids. The CDR3 sequence: CASSLNGNTGELFF. The CDR3 DNA is TGCGCCAGCAGCTTGAATGGGAACACCGGGGAGCTGTTTTTT.

The table lists this clone with a few counts. This sequence joins TRBV7-9 and TRBJ1-1; D is unresolved. The CDR3 is made up of 12 amino acids. The germline V and J ends were trimmed by 5 bases and 10 bases, with 14 bases remaining between them. Germline CDR1 reads SEHNR; CDR2 reads FQNEAQ (reference sequence). CDR3 protein: CASSQSTRGAFF. The CDR3 region has the DNA TGTGCCAGCAGCCAGTCCACCCGGGGAGCTTTCTTT.

The chain combines TRBV11-2 with TRBJ2-1; the D gene is possibly TRBD2 (6 bases). Germline V CDR1 and CDR2: SGHAT, FQNNGV. This CDR3 contains 15 residues. The ends were cut back, 5 bases at V and 5 bases at J, with 16 bases in the middle. The CDR3 nucleotides are TGTGCCAGCAGCCGGGATACCGGGGGTGACAATGAGCAGTTCTTC. Translated: CASSRDTGGDNEQFF.

The V call is TRBV27, the J call TRBJ2-3, with D possibly matching TRBD2 (7 bases). CDR1 MNHEY and CDR2 SMNVEV come from the germline V gene (reference sequence). Trimming shortened V by 7 bases and J by 0 bases, and 8 bases separated the two germline ends. This CDR3 comprises 13 residues. CDR3 amino acids: CASKGGSTDTQYF. DNA for the CDR3: TGTGCCAGCAAGGGGGGGAGCACAGATACGCAGTATTTT.

This chain joins TRBV15 and TRBJ1-2, with a weak D call TRBD1 (5 bases). CDR1 LNHNV and CDR2 YYDKDF come from the germline V gene (reference sequence). The length of the CDR3 is 15 residues. V shed 2 bases and J shed 6 bases, with 16 bases lying between them. The CDR3 region is CATSRRDGLFDGYTF. The CDR3 DNA reads as TGTGCCACCAGCAGAAGGGACGGGCTCTTTGATGGCTACACCTTC.

This chain connects TRBV19 to TRBJ2-5; D ambiguous. The CDR3 extends over 11 amino acids. CDR1 and CDR2 (germline): LNHDA, SQIVND (reference sequence). V was cut by 3 bases and J by 1 base, with 0 bases left in between. The CDR3 region has the DNA TGTGCCAGTAGTATCCAAGAGACCCAGTACTTC. Amino acids: CASSIQETQYF. The variable domain in full, with the rest retrieved from reference TRBV19 and TRBJ2-5, is DGGITQSPKYLFRKEGQNVTLSCEQNLNHDAMYWYRQDPGQGLRLIYYSQIVNDFQKGDIAEGYSVSREKKESFPLTVTSAQKNPTAFYLCASSIQETQYFGPGTRLLVL.

The chain recombines TRBV5-8 with TRBJ2-3; D unclear. The CDR3 runs to 15 residues. Germline-derived CDR1 and CDR2 are SGHTS and YDEGEE. Between the trimmed V and J ends, which lost 4 bases and 2 bases, there was a span of 14 bases. The CDR3, as DNA: TGTGCCAGCAGCCCCTGGCAGATTTCCACAGATACGCAGTATTTT. It encodes CASSPWQISTDTQYF.

The chain's CDR3 is CASSPAPRNTEAFF. The CDR3 nucleotides are TGTGCCAGCTCACCTGCCCCCCGGAACACTGAAGCTTTCTTT. V is TRBV18 and J is TRBJ1-1; D ambiguous. Germline loops: CDR1 KGHSH, CDR2 LQKENI. CDR3 length equals 14 residues. The ends were cut back, 3 bases at V and 1 base at J, with 9 bases in the middle.

The chain employs TRBV5-1 and TRBJ2-3; a possible D gene is TRBD1 (5 bases). Trimming removed 0 bases from V and 1 base from J, with 9 bases in between. CDR1 is SGHRS and CDR2 is YFSETQ in the germline V gene. This CDR3 contains 15 residues. The CDR3 reads CASSLDPRGTDTQYF. The CDR3 region has the DNA TGCGCCAGCAGCTTGGATCCCAGGGGCACAGATACGCAGTATTTT. The variable domain in full, completed from reference TRBV5-1 and TRBJ2-3, reads KAGVTQTPRYLIKTRGQQVTLSCSPISGHRSVSWYQQTPGQGLQFLFEYFSETQRNKGNFPGRFSGRQFSNSRSEMNVSTLELGDSALYLCASSLDPRGTDTQYFGPGTRLTVL.

The chain joins TRBV28 to TRBJ1-2; no reliable D call. The CDR3 has 13 amino acids. CDR1 is MDHEN and CDR2 is SYDVKM in the germline V gene. The germline V and J ends were trimmed by 6 bases and 7 bases, with 15 bases remaining between them. The CDR3 region is CASSTGRSGGYTF. CDR3 coding DNA: TGTGCCAGCAGCACCGGGAGATCGGGTGGCTACACCTTC.

The rearrangement links TRBV5-1 to TRBJ2-3; 13 nucleotides align to TRBD2. Germline values: CDR1 SGHRS, CDR2 YFSETQ. J was trimmed by 6 bases and V by 0 bases; bases with no gene match: 1. CDR3 length: 15 residues. For the CDR3, the DNA is TGCGCCAGCAGCTTGGGGACTAGCGGGAGCGATACGCAGTATTTT. Translation: CASSLGTSGSDTQYF.

The chain employs TRBV5-1 and TRBJ2-3; 13 nucleotides match TRBD2. V lost 5 bases to trimming and J lost 6 bases; unmatched junction nucleotides: 6. The CDR3 runs to 15 residues. CDR1 is SGHRS and CDR2 is YFSETQ in the germline V gene. The CDR3 region is CASSRLAGGRDTQYF. CDR3 nucleotides: TGCGCCAGCAGTCGACTAGCGGGAGGCCGGGATACGCAGTATTTT. The whole variable domain, filled in from reference TRBV5-1 and TRBJ2-3, reads KAGVTQTPRYLIKTRGQQVTLSCSPISGHRSVSWYQQTPGQGLQFLFEYFSETQRNKGNFPGRFSGRQFSNSRSEMNVSTLELGDSALYLCASSRLAGGRDTQYFGPGTRLTVL.

The gene calls are TRBV4-2 and TRBJ1-6, with 8 bases that match TRBD1. V trimming: 4 bases; J trimming: 9 bases; junction bases outside the gene matches: 5. Looked up from germline, CDR1 is LGHNA and CDR2 is YNFKEQ. The CDR3 covers 14 residues. The CDR3 DNA reads as TGTGCCAGCAGCCGAGGACAGGGCGGTTCACCCCTCCACTTT. This gives the protein CASSRGQGGSPLHF.

The chain employs TRBV5-4 and TRBJ2-2; D not certain. The CDR3 is made up of 14 amino acids. Germline-derived CDR1 and CDR2 are SGHNT and YYREEE (reference sequence). V shed 1 base and J shed 5 bases, with 9 bases lying between them. The CDR3 nucleotides are TGTGCCAGCAGCTTGATTCAAGGAACCGGGGAGCTGTTTTTT. It translates to CASSLIQGTGELFF. The variable domain in full, with the rest retrieved from reference TRBV5-4 and TRBJ2-2, is ETGVTQSPTHLIKTRGQQVTLRCSSQSGHNTVSWYQQALGQGPQFIFQYYREEENGRGNFPPRFSGLQFPNYSSELNVNALELDDSALYLCASSLIQGTGELFFGEGSRLTVL.

The chain employs TRBV7-2 and TRBJ2-1; D possibly corresponds to TRBD1 (6 bases). Germline CDR1 SGHTA, CDR2 FQGNSA. Trimming left V 5 bases short and J 3 bases short, with 14 bases between. This CDR3 contains 15 residues. The chain's CDR3 is CASSPGASRYNEQFF. The CDR3 coding sequence is TGTGCCAGCAGCCCAGGGGCTAGCCGCTACAATGAGCAGTTCTTC. Together with reference TRBV7-2 and TRBJ2-1, the CDR3 gives the full variable domain: GAGVSQSPSNKVTEKGKDVELRCDPISGHTALYWYRQSLGQGLEFLIYFQGNSAPDKSGLPSDRFSAERTGGSVSTLTIQRTQQEDSAVYLCASSPGASRYNEQFFGPGTRLTVL.

V gene TRBV5-1 combines with J gene TRBJ2-5, with a possible D match to TRBD2 (6 bases). The CDR3 runs 16 residues. The germline V gene encodes CDR1 SGHRS and CDR2 YFSETQ. CDR3 protein: CAPMVGIAEGMETQYF. The CDR3 nucleotides are TGCGCACCCATGGTGGGGATAGCGGAAGGCATGGAGACCCAGTACTTC.

This rearrangement joins TRBV28 to TRBJ2-3, with D possibly TRBD2 on 5 matching bases. V lost 3 bases and J 3 bases, leaving 13 bases between the germline ends. This CDR3 contains 15 residues. From germline, CDR1 is MDHEN and CDR2 SYDVKM. CDR3 bases: TGTGCCAGCAGTTTTTACAGTTCGGGAACAGATACGCAGTATTTT. It codes for CASSFYSSGTDTQYF.

V gene TRBV18 combines with J gene TRBJ1-2; no reliable D call. The CDR3 contains 15 residues. Per germline, CDR1 KGHSH and CDR2 LQKENI. Between the trimmed V and J ends, which lost 3 bases and 1 base, there was a span of 12 bases. The CDR3, as DNA: TGTGCCAGCTCACCGCAACCGGGATTTAACTATGGCTACACCTTC. Protein: CASSPQPGFNYGYTF.

V and J are TRBV4-1 and TRBJ2-7; maybe TRBD2 (6 bases). Germline V gene sequence: CDR1 MGHRA, CDR2 YSYEKL. This CDR3 is built from 14 residues. Between the trimmed V and J ends, which lost 2 bases and 6 bases, there was a span of 14 bases. The CDR3 DNA reads as TGCGCCAGCAGCCAAACGGGAGTAAAGGGCGAGCAGTACTTC. Residues: CASSQTGVKGEQYF.

The chain joins TRBV5-1 to TRBJ1-3; no clear D. The V gene lost 4 bases and the J gene lost 8 bases, with 13 bases spanning the gap. This CDR3 is built from 13 residues. The V gene's germline CDR1 is SGHRS and CDR2 YFSETQ. The CDR3 protein is CASSPRPGDTIYF. The CDR3 DNA reads TGCGCCAGCAGCCCGAGGCCGGGAGACACCATATATTTT.

In this sample, this clone turned up a few times. The V gene is TRBV5-4, the J gene TRBJ2-7, with D unresolved. The germline V gene encodes CDR1 SGHNT and CDR2 YYREEE (reference sequence). V dropped 0 bases and J dropped 3 bases, with 4 bases sitting between them. This CDR3 has 12 residues. CDR3 in amino acids: CASSLDHYEQYF. The CDR3 DNA reads as TGTGCCAGCAGCTTGGACCACTACGAGCAGTACTTC.